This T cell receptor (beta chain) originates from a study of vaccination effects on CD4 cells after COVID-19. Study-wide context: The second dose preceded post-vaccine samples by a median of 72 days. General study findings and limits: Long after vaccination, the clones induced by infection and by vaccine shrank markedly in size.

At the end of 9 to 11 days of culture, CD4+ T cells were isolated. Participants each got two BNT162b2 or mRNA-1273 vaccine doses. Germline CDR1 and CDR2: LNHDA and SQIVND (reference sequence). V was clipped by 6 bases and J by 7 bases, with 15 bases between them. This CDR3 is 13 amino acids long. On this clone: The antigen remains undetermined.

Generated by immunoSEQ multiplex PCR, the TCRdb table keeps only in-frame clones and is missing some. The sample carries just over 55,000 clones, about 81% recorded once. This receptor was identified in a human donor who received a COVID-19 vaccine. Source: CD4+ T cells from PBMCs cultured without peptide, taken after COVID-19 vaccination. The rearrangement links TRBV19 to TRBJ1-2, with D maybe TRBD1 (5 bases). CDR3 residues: CASSSGDRAGYTF. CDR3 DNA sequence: TGTGCCAGTAGCTCCGGGGACCGGGCTGGCTACACCTTC.